The 32 T cell receptor beta chains below were found in one sample sequenced in a study of T cell responses to AZD1222 COVID-19 vaccine. Some clones are missing from TCRdb's copy, which holds only in-frame ones; the method was immunoSEQ multiplex PCR. The sample consists of 180,000 or so clones, about 91% of them appearing once. The sequencing used peripheral blood, collected 28 days after the second AZD1222 dose. Every receptor here comes from an adult who received the AZD1222 COVID-19 vaccine.

The rearrangement links TRBV6-5 to TRBJ2-3; D possibly uses TRBD1 or TRBD2 (5 bases each). This CDR3 is built from 14 residues. CDR1 MNHEY and CDR2 SVGAGI come from the germline V gene. Trimming left V 8 bases short and J 2 bases short, with 14 bases between. The DNA for the CDR3 is TGTGCCAGCGGGGTGGGGACGGCCACAGATACGCAGTATTTT. It codes for CASGVGTATDTQYF.

CDR3 region: CASSPASKGTEAFF. CDR3 DNA: TGTGCCAGCAGCCCAGCATCCAAAGGCACTGAAGCTTTCTTT. The V and J genes are TRBV7-2 and TRBJ1-1, with unresolved D. CDR3 size: 14 residues. Trimming removed 5 bases at V and 4 bases at J, with 14 bases between. Germline CDR1 and CDR2: SGHTA and FQGNSA.

The V and J genes are TRBV28 and TRBJ2-7, with D perhaps matching TRBD1 (5 bases). The CDR3 totals 13 residues. CDR1 is MDHEN and CDR2 is SYDVKM in the germline V gene. The V end lost 4 bases, the J end lost 4 bases, and 11 bases lay between the germline ends. DNA of the CDR3: TGTGCCAGCAGTTACAGGTCCGGTTACGAGCAGTACTTC. Its translation: CASSYRSGYEQYF.

CDR3 DNA: TGTGCCAGCAGGTCAGGTGTCTCTGGAAACACCATATATTTT. This translates into CASRSGVSGNTIYF. V gene TRBV28 combines with J gene TRBJ1-3; D remains unclear. Germline V CDR1 and CDR2: MDHEN, SYDVKM. This CDR3 spans 14 amino acids. V was clipped by 6 bases and J by 0 bases, with 9 bases between them.

The chain uses TRBV7-8 and TRBJ2-3, with 8 positions matching TRBD1. The CDR3 has 16 amino acids. Trimming took 9 bases from V and 3 from J; bases not matched to a gene: 14. Germline V lookup: CDR1 SGHVS, CDR2 FQNEAQ. The CDR3 protein is CASGGSRQGLTDTQYF. CDR3 bases: TGTGCCAGTGGTGGCTCGCGACAGGGGCTAACAGATACGCAGTATTTT.

This clone was recorded a few times. The same CDR3 can be traced to other DNA sequences in this sample. The chain joins TRBV9 to TRBJ2-2; 8 bases agree with TRBD2. The germline V gene has CDR1 SGDLS and CDR2 YYNGEE. V was pared by 0 bases and J by 2 bases, with 3 bases of the junction left unmatched. The CDR3 runs 16 residues. The CDR3 DNA reads TGTGCCAGCAGCGTAGACGGGAGGGCTAACACCGGGGAGCTGTTTTTT. Translated: CASSVDGRANTGELFF.

The chain employs TRBV2 and TRBJ2-1; 14 bases agree with TRBD2. Germline loops: CDR1 SNHLY, CDR2 FYNNEI. Trimming took 6 bases from V and 9 from J; bases not matched to a gene: 4. The length of the CDR3 is 14 residues. The CDR3 DNA reads as TGTGCCAGCAGGCGGGGGACTAGCGGGGGTGAGCAGTTCTTC. Translating gives CASRRGTSGGEQFF.

J is TRBJ1-2 and V is TRBV19; 10 positions agree with TRBD1. CDR3 length: 16 amino acids. Germline CDR1 LNHDA, CDR2 SQIVND (reference sequence). The junction had 5 bases not matched to a gene; V was cut back by 0 bases and J by 4 bases. The CDR3 DNA follows: TGTGCCAGTAGTATAGACGTGACAGGGGGCGGCTATGGCTACACCTTC. Amino acids: CASSIDVTGGGYGYTF.

The chain couples TRBV13 to TRBJ2-1; 10 positions match TRBD2. The V segment lost 1 base and the J segment 10 bases; nucleotides outside the gene matches: 10. Germline CDR1 PRHDT, CDR2 FYEKMQ (reference sequence). The CDR3 has 16 amino acids. The CDR3 loop is CASSLDGSGGFGEQFF. The CDR3 coding sequence is TGTGCCAGCAGCTTAGACGGTAGCGGGGGGTTCGGCGAGCAGTTCTTC.

This chain uses TRBV14 with TRBJ2-1, with 11 bases aligning to TRBD1. This CDR3 has 16 residues. In germline, CDR1 is SGHDN, CDR2 FVKESK. J was trimmed by 7 bases and V by 0 bases; bases with no gene match: 5. CDR3 region: CASSQDMGQGVNEQFF. DNA for the CDR3: TGTGCCAGCAGCCAAGATATGGGACAGGGGGTAAATGAGCAGTTCTTC.

The chain is built from TRBV29-1 and TRBJ2-1; the D is unclear. The V end was cut by 0 bases, the J end by 0 bases, with 15 bases between. Germline V gene lookup returns CDR1 SQVTM and CDR2 ANQGSEA. The CDR3 runs 17 residues. In nucleotides, the CDR3 is TGCAGCGTTGAAGATGGAAGACAAATTATCTCCTACAATGAGCAGTTCTTC. Translated, it gives CSVEDGRQIISYNEQFF.

V gene TRBV5-6 combines with J gene TRBJ1-1; D is undetermined. The V gene's germline CDR1 is SGHDT and CDR2 YYEEEE. This CDR3 is 12 amino acids long. V lost 0 bases and J 7 bases, leaving 7 bases between the germline ends. In DNA, the CDR3 is TGTGCCAGCAGCTTGGCGGCCCGTGAAGCTTTCTTT. Amino acid sequence: CASSLAAREAFF.

This chain connects TRBV9 to TRBJ2-3; D remains ambiguous. Germline assignment: CDR1 SGDLS and CDR2 YYNGEE. CDR3 length equals 14 residues. V lost 0 bases and J 6 bases, leaving 11 bases between the germline ends. CDR3 DNA: TGTGCCAGCAGCGTAGGGCTATCCGAGGATACGCAGTATTTT. This translates into CASSVGLSEDTQYF.

The count of this clone is one. The chain recombines TRBV2 with TRBJ1-1, with 7 bases identical to TRBD1. V shed 8 bases, J shed 1 base, and the junction held 4 bases outside the gene matches. This CDR3 is built from 13 residues. Germline V lookup: CDR1 SNHLY, CDR2 FYNNEI. DNA of the CDR3: TGTGCCAGCCGGGACAGCCCGAACACTGAAGCTTTCTTT. This encodes CASRDSPNTEAFF.

The chain uses TRBV28 and TRBJ2-1, with TRBD2 identical over 11 bases. CDR1 and CDR2 (germline): MDHEN, SYDVKM. J gave up 3 bases and V 1 base, and 11 bases lay outside the gene matches. The CDR3 runs to 19 residues. CDR3 nucleotides: TGTGCCAGCAGTTTATATGTTGGGGGGACTAGCGGTAGCTACAATGAGCAGTTCTTC. The encoded protein is CASSLYVGGTSGSYNEQFF. The variable domain in full, with the rest retrieved from reference TRBV28 and TRBJ2-1, is DVKVTQSSRYLVKRTGEKVFLECVQDMDHENMFWYRQDPGLGLRLIYFSYDVKMKEKGDIPEGYSVSREKKERFSLILESASTNQTSMYLCASSLYVGGTSGSYNEQFFGPGTRLTVL.

The chain links TRBV7-2 to TRBJ2-4, with D perhaps TRBD1 or TRBD2 (6 bases each). This CDR3 comprises 15 residues. Germline CDR1 SGHTA, CDR2 FQGNSA. The V end lost 5 bases, the J end lost 1 base, and 12 bases lay between the germline ends. The CDR3 loop reads CASSARGGAKNIQYF. CDR3 DNA: TGTGCCAGCAGCGCGCGAGGGGGGGCCAAAAACATTCAGTACTTC.

V usage is TRBV7-2 and J usage is TRBJ2-3; 7 bases match TRBD2. The germline V gene encodes CDR1 SGHTA and CDR2 FQGNSA. This CDR3 contains 16 residues. V shed 3 bases and J 1 base; nucleotides not matched to a gene: 7. The chain's CDR3 is CASSFGGSRGTDTQYF. The CDR3 DNA follows: TGTGCCAGCAGCTTTGGCGGGAGTAGAGGCACAGATACGCAGTATTTT.

The chain has TRBV5-6 and TRBJ1-1, with TRBD1 as a possible D gene (5 bases). V gave up 3 bases and J gave up 1 base, with 7 bases separating them. This CDR3 has 13 residues. The germline gives CDR1 SGHDT, CDR2 YYEEEE. CDR3 bases: TGTGCCAGCAGCTCGCAGGGGAACACTGAAGCTTTCTTT. Its protein is CASSSQGNTEAFF. The full variable domain, rest sourced from reference TRBV5-6 and TRBJ1-1, is DAGVTQSPTHLIKTRGQQVTLRCSPKSGHDTVSWYQQALGQGPQFIFQYYEEEERQRGNFPDRFSGHQFPNYSSELNVNALLLGDSALYLCASSSQGNTEAFFGQGTRLTVV.

In its sample, this clone was seen once. The genes are TRBV30 and TRBJ2-7; 8 nucleotides match TRBD2. CDR1 is GTSNPN, CDR2 SVGIG, per germline (reference sequence). The CDR3 consists of 13 residues. Trimming took 5 bases from V and 1 from J; bases not matched to a gene: 4. CDR3 nucleotide sequence: TGTGCCTGGGGTAGCGGGGTTTCCTACGAGCAGTACTTC. It encodes CAWGSGVSYEQYF.

The chain couples TRBV4-1 to TRBJ2-1, with TRBD2 identical over 9 bases. Germline CDR1 is MGHRA and CDR2 is YSYEKL. Trimming took 7 bases from V and 2 from J; bases not matched to a gene: 9. The CDR3 contains 16 residues. The CDR3 DNA reads as TGCGCCAGCACACGCGGGTTAGCGGGGGCCTACAATGAGCAGTTCTTC. Its protein is CASTRGLAGAYNEQFF.

The rearrangement links TRBV30 to TRBJ2-7; a weak D match, TRBD1 (6 bases). Per the germline V gene, CDR1 is GTSNPN and CDR2 is SVGIG (reference sequence). CDR3 length: 13 residues. With 6 bases removed from V and 0 bases from J, the gap between germline ends came to 12 bases. The CDR3 reads CACLGQSSYEQYF. The DNA for the CDR3 is TGTGCCTGTCTTGGACAGAGCTCCTACGAGCAGTACTTC.

The rearrangement uses TRBV9 and TRBJ2-7, with 7 bases matching TRBD1. Per the germline V gene, CDR1 is SGDLS and CDR2 is YYNGEE. The CDR3 is 14 residues long. V trimming: 3 bases; J trimming: 0 bases; junction bases outside the gene matches: 3. The DNA for the CDR3 is TGTGCCAGCAGCGAAACAGGGGCCTCCTACGAGCAGTACTTC. It translates to CASSETGASYEQYF.

CDR3 protein: CAWTSRTAYEQYF. As DNA, the CDR3 is TGTGCCTGGACGAGCCGAACCGCCTACGAGCAGTACTTC. The J gene is TRBJ2-7, the V gene TRBV30; no clear D gene. Germline V gives CDR1 GTSNPN, CDR2 SVGIG (reference sequence). V was clipped by 4 bases and J by 2 bases, with 12 bases between them. The CDR3 covers 13 residues.

This chain joins TRBV28 and TRBJ2-3; D is perhaps TRBD2 (6 bases). CDR3 length equals 11 residues. Germline V gives CDR1 MDHEN, CDR2 SYDVKM. V was pared by 11 bases and J by 6 bases, with 12 bases between. CDR3 loop: CAAGGWDTQYF. The CDR3 nucleotides are TGTGCCGCCGGAGGGTGGGATACGCAGTATTTT.

V is TRBV27 and J is TRBJ2-7, with D possibly called TRBD1 or TRBD2 (5 bases each). The CDR3 extends over 14 amino acids. The germline V and J ends were trimmed by 4 bases and 0 bases, with 10 bases remaining between them. The germline V gene has CDR1 MNHEY and CDR2 SMNVEV (reference sequence). The CDR3 here is CASSSGTSSYEQYF. CDR3 DNA sequence: TGTGCCAGCAGTTCCGGGACGAGCTCCTACGAGCAGTACTTC.

The CDR3 loop reads CASRRGLYTDTQYF. The CDR3 DNA is TGTGCCAGCAGAAGGGGACTCTACACAGATACGCAGTATTTT. V gene TRBV28 combines with J gene TRBJ2-3, with D maybe TRBD2 (6 bases). CDR3 length equals 14 residues. Per the germline V gene, CDR1 is MDHEN and CDR2 is SYDVKM. Trimming pared 6 bases from V and 2 bases from J, leaving 12 bases between.

The CDR3 region has the DNA TGTGCCAGCGGGTGGAATGAGCAGTTCTTC. It specifies CASGWNEQFF. The chain uses TRBV27 and TRBJ2-1; the D is unclear. Germline V gene lookup returns CDR1 MNHEY and CDR2 SMNVEV (reference sequence). CDR3 length: 10 residues. The V and J ends lost 8 bases and 7 bases respectively, with 6 bases between them.

J is TRBJ1-1 and V is TRBV19; no clear D. Trimming took 3 bases from V and 2 from J, leaving 7 bases between them. Germline CDR1 is LNHDA and CDR2 is SQIVND (reference sequence). The CDR3 spans 13 residues. CDR3 region: CASSMWGNTEAFF. The CDR3 region has the DNA TGTGCCAGTAGTATGTGGGGAAACACTGAAGCTTTCTTT.

This sequence joins TRBV27 and TRBJ2-7, with D perhaps assigned TRBD1 or TRBD2 (5 bases each). The length of the CDR3 is 15 residues. Looked up from germline, CDR1 is MNHEY and CDR2 is SMNVEV (reference sequence). V lost 1 base and J lost 0, with 10 bases in between. CDR3 in DNA: TGTGCCAGCAGTTTATTCGGGACCATCTCCTACGAGCAGTACTTC. The encoded protein is CASSLFGTISYEQYF.

The genes are TRBV2 and TRBJ1-6; tentative D call: TRBD1 (6 bases). V was pared by 9 bases and J by 0 bases, with 21 bases between. CDR3 length: 18 amino acids. Per the germline V gene, CDR1 is SNHLY and CDR2 is FYNNEI. The CDR3, as DNA: TGTGCCAGTGACACAACCAGGGGCCGGAGCTCCTATAATTCACCCCTCCACTTT. The encoded protein is CASDTTRGRSSYNSPLHF.

V gene TRBV9 combines with J gene TRBJ2-7, with D perhaps TRBD2 (6 bases). In germline, CDR1 is SGDLS, CDR2 YYNGEE. This CDR3 spans 15 amino acids. The ends were cut back, 6 bases at V and 0 bases at J, with 16 bases in the middle. DNA of the CDR3: TGTGCCAGCAACGCGGGGACTCTTAGCTCCTACGAGCAGTACTTC. Residues: CASNAGTLSSYEQYF.

This clone was recorded only once. The chain employs TRBV28 and TRBJ1-1; unclear D gene. In germline, CDR1 is MDHEN, CDR2 SYDVKM. The CDR3 spans 10 residues. V lost 4 bases and J 4 bases, leaving 1 base between the germline ends. CDR3 sequence (DNA): TGTGCCAGCAGTTCCACTGAAGCTTTCTTT. This encodes CASSSTEAFF.